One sample yielded the 14 T cell receptor beta chains listed below, sequenced in a study of early T cells in non-severe SARS-CoV-2 infection. From the 5' RACE reads, TCRdb called clonotypes with MiXCR, one entry per CDR3 protein. Of 80,000 to 95,000 distinct CDR3 sequences in the sample, roughly 15% were seen once. This sample comprised whole blood, obtained at baseline. These receptors all come from an adult who was a healthcare worker with PCR-confirmed SARS-CoV-2 infection or an uninfected control (not recorded which).

Many counts were recorded for this clonotype. This sequence joins TRBV7-8 and TRBJ2-7; TRBD2 is a possible D gene (6 bases). The CDR3 length is 13 residues. Trimming pared 6 bases from V and 7 bases from J, leaving 16 bases between. CDR1 and CDR2 from the germline V gene are SGHVS and FQNEAQ. The CDR3, as DNA: TGTGCCAGCAGTCCGGGACTGGGGGGAGAGCAGTACTTC. Protein sequence: CASSPGLGGEQYF.

The rearrangement joins TRBV28 to TRBJ2-7, with a tentative D call TRBD2 (6 bases). Germline-derived CDR1 and CDR2 are MDHEN and SYDVKM. There are 15 residues in the CDR3. Deletions cut 5 bases from V and 2 bases from J, with 16 bases between. The CDR3 DNA reads TGTGCCAGCAGTCCCGCCGGGACTTCCGCCTACGAGCAGTACTTC. Amino acid sequence: CASSPAGTSAYEQYF.

The chain recombines TRBV7-8 with TRBJ2-7, with D unclear. Trimming shortened V by 0 bases and J by 3 bases, and 9 bases separated the two germline ends. Germline CDR1 is SGHVS and CDR2 is FQNEAQ. This CDR3 region has 14 residues. The chain's CDR3 is CASSLAYSGYEQYF. CDR3 bases: TGTGCCAGCAGCTTAGCGTATTCCGGCTACGAGCAGTACTTC.

In its sample, this clonotype was seen many times. The chain carries TRBV29-1 and TRBJ1-1; D gene ambiguous. The CDR3 extends over 11 amino acids. V lost 6 bases, J lost 6 bases, and 11 bases lay in between. Germline lookup yields CDR1 SQVTM and CDR2 ANQGSEA. This CDR3 reads CSVRSRAEAFF. In DNA form, the CDR3 reads TGCAGCGTAAGGTCTAGGGCTGAAGCTTTCTTT.

This clonotype has only a few counts. The genes are TRBV5-1 and TRBJ2-2; 12 nucleotides line up with TRBD2. The ends lost 5 bases at V and 5 bases at J; junction bases unmatched: 4. The CDR3 extends over 15 amino acids. CDR1 and CDR2 (germline): SGHRS, YFSETQ. The CDR3, as DNA: TGCGCCAGCAGGACTAGCGGGAGCGGGACCGGGGAGCTGTTTTTT. Protein product: CASRTSGSGTGELFF.

This rearrangement joins TRBV27 to TRBJ2-7, with TRBD1 matching 9 bases. The CDR3 length is 14 residues. Germline V gives CDR1 MNHEY, CDR2 SMNVEV (reference sequence). Trimming at V came to 5 bases and at J to 3 bases, leaving 5 bases not matched to a gene. CDR3 nucleotides: TGTGCCAGCAGTGCCGGGACAGGGAGCTACGAGCAGTACTTC. This translates into CASSAGTGSYEQYF.

The chain couples TRBV7-9 to TRBJ2-1; 7 bases agree with TRBD2. V shed 2 bases and J 5 bases; nucleotides not matched to a gene: 6. Germline values: CDR1 SEHNR, CDR2 FQNEAQ (reference sequence). The CDR3 is 15 residues long. The CDR3 protein is CASSLWGGRNNEQFF. The DNA for the CDR3 is TGTGCCAGCAGCTTATGGGGGGGACGTAACAATGAGCAGTTCTTC.

The chain uses TRBV5-4 and TRBJ2-1; no clear D. The V gene's germline CDR1 is SGHNT and CDR2 YYREEE (reference sequence). The length of the CDR3 is 12 residues. Deletions cut 4 bases from V and 11 bases from J, with 13 bases between. Here the CDR3 reads CASSPFEGKQFF. CDR3 DNA: TGTGCCAGCAGCCCGTTCGAAGGGAAGCAGTTCTTC.

This clonotype was counted a few times. The V and J genes are TRBV28 and TRBJ2-3; tentative D call: TRBD2 (6 bases). The ends were cut back, 5 bases at V and 2 bases at J, with 14 bases in the middle. Germline CDR1 is MDHEN and CDR2 is SYDVKM. This CDR3 has 15 residues. CDR3 amino acids: CASSPGTGDTDTQYF. The CDR3 bases are TGTGCCAGCAGTCCCGGGACTGGAGACACAGATACGCAGTATTTT.

This clonotype was counted many times. This rearrangement joins TRBV4-3 to TRBJ2-2; 7 nucleotides align to TRBD2. Germline assignment: CDR1 LGHNA and CDR2 YSLEER. Trimming took 1 base from V and 5 from J; bases not matched to a gene: 10. The CDR3 loop spans 17 amino acids. The CDR3 region is CASSQVWEGGMTGELFF. The CDR3 DNA reads TGCGCCAGCAGCCAAGTTTGGGAGGGAGGTATGACCGGGGAGCTGTTTTTT.

This clonotype occurred a few times. V and J are TRBV10-2 and TRBJ2-1; a weak D match, TRBD2 (6 bases). V lost 4 bases to trimming and J lost 3 bases, with 13 bases between them. The CDR3 extends over 15 amino acids. From germline, CDR1 is WSHSY and CDR2 SAAADI. CDR3 nucleotides: TGCGCCAGCAGTGTTGGCGGGGTCTTCTACAATGAGCAGTTCTTC. Translation: CASSVGGVFYNEQFF.

This clonotype was found a few times. This rearrangement joins TRBV18 to TRBJ1-1; no definite D call. Germline V gives CDR1 KGHSH, CDR2 LQKENI. Trimming removed 3 bases at V and 11 bases at J, with 16 bases between. CDR3 length: 13 amino acids. CDR3 sequence (DNA): TGTGCCAGCTCACCGGGCGAGAGGGTCGGGGCTTTCTTT. Amino acids: CASSPGERVGAFF.

This clonotype has at least ten counts. The CDR3 nucleotides are TGTGCCAGCAGTTATCAGGGGACAGCCTACGAGCAGTACTTC. Its translation: CASSYQGTAYEQYF. The chain employs TRBV12-3 or TRBV12-4 and TRBJ2-7; 7 positions agree with TRBD1. The trim removed 4 bases at V and 2 bases at J, leaving 5 bases unmatched. The CDR3 loop spans 14 amino acids.

This clonotype has at least ten counts. V is TRBV6-6 and J is TRBJ1-2; 7 bases match TRBD1. J was trimmed by 7 bases and V by 6 bases; bases with no gene match: 11. Germline values: CDR1 MNHNY, CDR2 SVGAGI (reference sequence). The CDR3 contains 14 residues. In nucleotides, the CDR3 is TGTGCCAGCAGCCCCGGGACAGTGATTTTTGGCTACACCTTC. It yields the protein CASSPGTVIFGYTF.